These T cell receptor beta chains were read from a single sample in a study of blood T cell repertoires in COVID-19. The assay was immunoSEQ multiplex PCR, and TCRdb's table has in-frame clones only and misses some. There are 300,000 to 450,000 clones in the sample; roughly 90% occur only once, and around 3% lies in the top ten. The sample consisted of peripheral blood. Receptor source: a woman in her 30s with COVID-19, enrolled during active disease. The CDR3 runs from the conserved cysteine through the conserved F or W. The D gene is left open where the match is weak. The listing skips clone size in some rows; elsewhere it reads once, few, many or a size class.

d_gene: NA; v_gene: TRBV19; abundance: NA; j_gene: TRBJ1-2; CDR3aa: CASSPANRRHYGYTF; CDR3nt: TGTGCCAGTAGCCCAGCAAACAGGCGCCACTATGGCTACACCTTC
d_gene: TRBD1; v_gene: TRBV9; abundance: NA; j_gene: TRBJ1-6; CDR3aa: CASSVGDRERDNSPLHF; CDR3nt: TGTGCCAGCAGCGTAGGCGACAGGGAAAGAGATAATTCACCCCTCCACTTT
d_gene: NA; v_gene: TRBV18; abundance: NA; j_gene: TRBJ2-1; CDR3aa: CASSPQGYEQFF; CDR3nt: TGTGCCAGCTCACCCCAGGGTTATGAGCAGTTCTTC
d_gene: NA; v_gene: TRBV19; abundance: NA; j_gene: TRBJ2-1; CDR3aa: CASSISGVGQFF; CDR3nt: TGTGCCAGTAGTATATCGGGGGTGGGGCAGTTCTTC
d_gene: TRBD1; v_gene: TRBV5-4; abundance: NA; j_gene: TRBJ2-7; CDR3aa: CASSPQGSEQYF; CDR3nt: TGTGCCAGCAGCCCACAGGGGTCCGAGCAGTACTTC
d_gene: TRBD1; v_gene: TRBV6-5; abundance: once; j_gene: TRBJ1-5; CDR3aa: CASRRQGGGNQPQHF; CDR3nt: TGTGCCAGCAGACGACAGGGGGGTGGCAATCAGCCCCAGCATTTT
d_gene: NA; v_gene: TRBV19; abundance: NA; j_gene: TRBJ1-2; CDR3aa: CASRPPREGGYTF; CDR3nt: TGTGCCAGTAGGCCCCCCCGGGAGGGAGGCTACACCTTC
d_gene: TRBD1; v_gene: TRBV2; abundance: few; j_gene: TRBJ1-5; CDR3aa: CASREQGAGQPQHF; CDR3nt: TGTGCCAGCAGGGAACAGGGGGCCGGACAGCCCCAGCATTTT
d_gene: TRBD1; v_gene: TRBV14; abundance: NA; j_gene: TRBJ1-6; CDR3aa: CASSQQGAGSPLHF; CDR3nt: TGTGCCAGCAGCCAACAGGGGGCCGGTTCACCCCTCCACTTT
d_gene: NA; v_gene: TRBV6-6; abundance: NA; j_gene: TRBJ1-6; CDR3aa: CASSEGEDYNSPLHF; CDR3nt: TGTGCCAGCAGTGAGGGCGAAGACTATAATTCACCCCTCCACTTT
d_gene: TRBD1; v_gene: TRBV30; abundance: once; j_gene: TRBJ1-1; CDR3aa: CAWSVLAGGTEAFF; CDR3nt: TGTGCCTGGAGTGTACTTGCAGGGGGCACTGAAGCTTTCTTT